The sequence of this TCR beta chain was determined in a study of cytotoxic CD8 clonotypes in ibrutinib-treated CLL. As concerns this clone: What it binds is not known.

Study-wide points: Clonality, elevated at ibrutinib response, dropped back toward baseline at progression.

The data were produced by immunoSEQ multiplex PCR, yet TCRdb's version contains in-frame clones alone and is incomplete. This table has approximately 300,000 clones, about 80% appearing once. CDR1 SGHAT and CDR2 FQNNGV come from the germline V gene. This CDR3 is 14 amino acids long. Trimming took 5 bases from V and 4 from J; bases not matched to a gene: 5. The sequencing here drew on PBMCs, taken before ibrutinib treatment. The chain combines TRBV11-2 with TRBJ2-1, with 7 bases lining up with TRBD2. This receptor was taken from a human donor with chronic lymphocytic leukemia. For the CDR3, the DNA is TGTGCCAGCAGCCCTAGCGGAGCTTACAATGAGCAGTTCTTC. It codes for CASSPSGAYNEQFF. The full variable domain, rest sourced from reference TRBV11-2 and TRBJ2-1, is EAGVAQSPRYKIIEKRQSVAFWCNPISGHATLYWYQQILGQGPKLLIQFQNNGVVDDSQLPKDRFSAERLKGVDSTLKIQPAKLEDSAVYLCASSPSGAYNEQFFGPGTRLTVL.